The 9 T cell receptor beta chains listed next were all sequenced from one sample in a study of CD8 T cells in Susac syndrome. Random hexamers primed reverse transcription of about 0.45 to 1 ug RNA. TCRdb passed the immunoSEQ multiplex PCR reads through MiXCR, listing each CDR3 protein once. Among about 200,000 distinct CDR3 sequences listed, more than 90% were seen once. Sequenced sample: CD4+ T cells from PBMCs. Every receptor here comes from a human donor with multiple sclerosis.

This chain links TRBV20-1 with TRBJ1-1; TRBD1 agrees at 7 bases. CDR1 is DFQATT and CDR2 is SNEGSKA in the germline V gene (reference sequence). V shed 0 bases, J shed 11 bases, and the junction held 6 bases outside the gene matches. This CDR3 contains 12 residues. The CDR3: CSAREGQATAFF. As DNA, the CDR3 is TGCAGTGCTAGAGAAGGACAGGCAACGGCTTTCTTT.

The chain recombines TRBV2 with TRBJ2-5, with 9 bases identical to TRBD2. There are 15 residues in the CDR3. V shed 6 bases, J shed 5 bases, and the junction held 10 bases outside the gene matches. Germline values: CDR1 SNHLY, CDR2 FYNNEI. Written as DNA, the CDR3 is TGTGCCAGCAGCGCGGCGCGGGGGGGCAGGGAGACCCAGTACTTC. Protein product: CASSAARGGRETQYF.

V and J are TRBV19 and TRBJ2-3, with 15 positions matching TRBD2. This CDR3 region has 20 residues. The V and J ends lost 6 bases and 0 bases, in that order; junction bases with no gene match: 13. In germline, CDR1 is LNHDA, CDR2 SQIVND (reference sequence). The CDR3 sequence: CASSPGWGLAGGPSTDTQYF. CDR3 coding DNA: TGTGCCAGTAGCCCCGGGTGGGGACTAGCGGGGGGCCCTAGCACAGATACGCAGTATTTT.

The chain joins TRBV14 to TRBJ1-2; D is unresolved. Per germline, CDR1 SGHDN and CDR2 FVKESK. This CDR3 is built from 13 residues. Trimming removed 0 bases at V and 7 bases at J, with 9 bases between. CDR3 protein: CASSQDRSSGYTF. In DNA form, the CDR3 reads TGTGCCAGCAGCCAAGATCGGTCGAGTGGCTACACCTTC.

The chain joins TRBV3-1 to TRBJ1-1; D remains ambiguous. Trimming took off 2 bases at V and 7 bases at J, with 5 bases between the two ends. CDR1 is LGHDT and CDR2 is YNNKEL in the germline V gene (reference sequence). CDR3 size: 11 residues. As DNA, the CDR3 is TGTGCCAGCAGCCAACTCAATGAAGCTTTCTTT. Its protein product is CASSQLNEAFF. The variable domain in full, completed from reference TRBV3-1 and TRBJ1-1, reads DTAVSQTPKYLVTQMGNDKSIKCEQNLGHDTMYWYKQDSKKFLKIMFSYNNKELIINETVPNRFSPKSPDKAHLNLHINSLELGDSAVYFCASSQLNEAFFGQGTRLTVV.

The chain is built from TRBV2 and TRBJ1-4; D gene uncertain. The CDR3 covers 15 residues. Germline values: CDR1 SNHLY, CDR2 FYNNEI. V gave up 3 bases and J gave up 0 bases, with 8 bases separating them. The DNA for the CDR3 is TGTGCCAGCAGTGACAGATTTGCAACTAATGAAAAACTGTTTTTT. Protein product: CASSDRFATNEKLFF.

The J gene is TRBJ1-1, the V gene TRBV29-1, with D uncertain. The CDR3 has 13 amino acids. CDR1 and CDR2 from the germline V gene are SQVTM and ANQGSEA. Trimming removed 7 bases at V and 1 base at J, with 13 bases between. The DNA of the CDR3 is TGCAGCGGGTTCCAAGGCCCGAACACTGAAGCTTTCTTT. Residues: CSGFQGPNTEAFF.

This chain links TRBV7-9 with TRBJ2-2; 13 bases are a match to TRBD2. The V gene end was trimmed by 5 bases and the J gene end by 4 bases; junction bases not matched to a gene: 13. Germline values: CDR1 SEHNR, CDR2 FQNEAQ (reference sequence). The CDR3 contains 19 residues. The CDR3 coding sequence is TGTGCCAGCAGCCGTGCCGGGACTAGCGGGGTAATGGGCACCGGGGAGCTGTTTTTT. Protein: CASSRAGTSGVMGTGELFF.

The sample holds one count of this clonotype. This rearrangement joins TRBV5-1 to TRBJ2-7, with D unclear. The CDR3 runs 13 residues. Germline V lookup: CDR1 SGHRS, CDR2 YFSETQ. Trimming pared 1 base from V and 0 bases from J, leaving 5 bases between. The CDR3 is CASSLLNSYEQYF. DNA for the CDR3: TGCGCCAGCAGCTTGTTAAACTCCTACGAGCAGTACTTC.